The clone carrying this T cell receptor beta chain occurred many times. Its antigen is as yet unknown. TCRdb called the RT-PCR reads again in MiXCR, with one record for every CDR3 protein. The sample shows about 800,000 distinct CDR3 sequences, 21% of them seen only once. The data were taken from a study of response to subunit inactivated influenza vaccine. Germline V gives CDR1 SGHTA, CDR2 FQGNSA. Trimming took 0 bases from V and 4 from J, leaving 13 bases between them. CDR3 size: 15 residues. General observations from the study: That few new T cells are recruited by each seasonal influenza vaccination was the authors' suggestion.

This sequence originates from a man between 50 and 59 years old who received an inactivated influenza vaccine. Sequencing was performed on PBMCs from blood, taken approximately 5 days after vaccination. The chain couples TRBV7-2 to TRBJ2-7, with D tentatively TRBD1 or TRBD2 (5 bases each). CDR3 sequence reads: CASSLAEGLGYEQYF. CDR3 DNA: TGTGCCAGCAGCTTAGCTGAGGGGTTGGGGTACGAGCAGTACTTC.